Below, one T cell receptor beta chain is given with its context. Antigen unknown. This sample is part of a study of T cell responses to AZD1222 COVID-19 vaccine. Study-level background: Second-dose intervals near 4 or 12 weeks were combined. Regarding the study as a whole: Repertoire sampling occurred only after the peak T cell response. The breadth and depth of Spike-specific TCRs increased once two AZD1222 doses had been given. Baseline seropositivity characterized only a handful of AZD1222 recipients.

Produced via immunoSEQ multiplex PCR; TCRdb's table is partial and in-frame only. The profile shows approximately 200,000 clones, about 90% of them singletons. The V and J ends lost 4 bases and 1 base respectively, with 4 bases between them. Germline V CDR1 and CDR2: DFQATT, SNEGSKA (reference sequence). This CDR3 is built from 11 residues. This sequence originates from an adult in good health. The material was peripheral blood, obtained on day 0 of AZD1222 vaccination. The chain has TRBV20-1 and TRBJ1-2; D remains ambiguous. CDR3 bases: TGCAGTGCTACCGTTAACTATGGCTACACCTTC. This sequence encodes CSATVNYGYTF.